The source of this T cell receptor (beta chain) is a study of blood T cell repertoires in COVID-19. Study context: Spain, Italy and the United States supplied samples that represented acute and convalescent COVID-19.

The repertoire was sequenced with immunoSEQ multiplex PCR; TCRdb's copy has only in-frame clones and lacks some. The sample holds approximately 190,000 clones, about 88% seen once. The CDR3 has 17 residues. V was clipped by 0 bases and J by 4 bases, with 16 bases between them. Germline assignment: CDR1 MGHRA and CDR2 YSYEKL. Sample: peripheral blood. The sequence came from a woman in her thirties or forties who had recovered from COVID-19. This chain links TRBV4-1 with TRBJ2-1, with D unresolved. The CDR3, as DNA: TGCGCCAGCAGCCAAGAGGCGTGGGCTACCCTGTACAATGAGCAGTTCTTC. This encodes CASSQEAWATLYNEQFF.